Shown below are 3 T cell receptor beta chains from a single sample sequenced in a study of cytomegalovirus exposure and HLA in healthy donors. Profiled with immunoSEQ multiplex PCR; TCRdb holds only in-frame clones, not every one. This repertoire shows 200,000 or so clones, 84% found once; its top ten account for 13%. The sample consisted of PBMCs. Receptors were obtained from a woman under 40 in good health and CMV-seropositive.

The rearrangement uses TRBV7-2 and TRBJ2-1; D gene ambiguous. The CDR3 runs to 13 residues. CDR1 is SGHTA, CDR2 FQGNSA, per germline. Between the trimmed V and J ends, which lost 5 bases and 4 bases, there was a span of 9 bases. The CDR3 bases are TGTGCCAGCAGCGCGGATAGATACAATGAGCAGTTCTTC. Translation gives CASSADRYNEQFF.

The sample holds one count of this clone. This rearrangement joins TRBV4-2 to TRBJ2-2, with 10 bases that match TRBD1. The germline CDR1 and CDR2 sequences are LGHNA and YNFKEQ. This CDR3 spans 15 amino acids. V shed 4 bases, J shed 6 bases, and the junction held 5 bases outside the gene matches. CDR3 DNA: TGTGCCAGCAGCCGTGGACAGGGGGAGTCCGGGGAGCTGTTTTTT. Protein product: CASSRGQGESGELFF.

CDR3 amino acids: CASSSGTTSTDTQYF. DNA for the CDR3: TGTGCCAGCAGCTCCGGGACAACTAGCACAGATACGCAGTATTTT. The chain links TRBV13 to TRBJ2-3, with TRBD1 as a possible D gene (6 bases). V was pared by 4 bases and J by 0 bases, with 11 bases between. Germline-derived CDR1 and CDR2 are PRHDT and FYEKMQ (reference sequence). The CDR3 has 15 residues.